The 27 T cell receptor beta chains given below trace back to one sample, sequenced in a study of T cells after yellow fever vaccination (dated 2019 in TCRdb). To prepare the library, 5' RACE was applied. The instrument was an Illumina NovaSeq 6000. The raw public reads went through TCRdb reprocessing: fastp at Q25, MiXCR clone calling, in-frame beta chains kept. For every CDR3 protein sequence, its rows merge into one entry that carries the most common genes and DNA. Here the sample has approximately 240,000 distinct CDR3 sequences; roughly 3.7% occur a single time. The top ten clones comprise roughly a fifth of the sample. Read against the paper, the sample's treatment or condition label means: live attenuated yellow fever vaccine strain. This sample comprised PBMCs, obtained 15 days after the yellow fever booster vaccination. These receptors came from a man younger than 30 who received the YFV17D yellow fever vaccine.

This clonotype appeared a few times. This chain connects TRBV7-9 to TRBJ1-5; D gene unclear. The CDR3 runs 14 residues. CDR1 is SEHNR, CDR2 FQNEAQ, per germline (reference sequence). V dropped 4 bases and J dropped 3 bases, with 10 bases sitting between them. Here the CDR3 reads CASSYGRNNQPQHF. As DNA, the CDR3 is TGTGCCAGCAGCTACGGACGGAACAATCAGCCCCAGCATTTT.

This clonotype was detected ten times or more. This sequence joins TRBV27 and TRBJ2-2; D may match TRBD1 or TRBD2 (6 bases each). CDR3 size: 19 residues. Trimming left V 8 bases short and J 5 bases short, with 30 bases between. The germline CDR1 and CDR2 sequences are MNHEY and SMNVEV (reference sequence). The DNA for the CDR3 is TGTGCCAGCGTCGTTGGGGGGTCCGGGGGCAAAAGGAGGACCGGGGAGCTGTTTTTT. Protein: CASVVGGSGGKRRTGELFF.

At least ten counts were recorded for this clonotype. The genes are TRBV12-3 or TRBV12-4 and TRBJ2-3, with D uncertain. The V end was cut by 5 bases, the J end by 5 bases, with 8 bases between. The CDR3 has 12 amino acids. The CDR3 here is CASSPFLDTQYF. The CDR3 DNA reads TGTGCCAGCAGTCCCTTTTTAGATACGCAGTATTTT.

This clonotype was recorded at least ten times. In DNA, the CDR3 is TGCAGCGTTCATAGCGGGGAAGAGACCCAGTACTTC. This sequence encodes CSVHSGEETQYF. This chain connects TRBV29-1 to TRBJ2-5, with TRBD2 identical over 8 bases. With 5 bases clipped from V and 3 bases from J, the junction kept 2 bases outside the gene matches. Germline CDR1 is SQVTM and CDR2 is ANQGSEA. The CDR3 totals 12 residues.

This clonotype was recorded at least ten times. J is TRBJ2-7 and V is TRBV4-1; D remains ambiguous. CDR1 is MGHRA, CDR2 YSYEKL, per germline. V was shortened by 1 base and J by 2 bases, with 18 bases between the two germline ends. The length of the CDR3 is 17 residues. The CDR3 loop is CASSQAWPWPQAYEQYV. The CDR3 nucleotides are TGCGCCAGCAGCCAAGCGTGGCCCTGGCCTCAAGCCTACGAGCAGTACGTC.

This clonotype came up many times. The chain has TRBV10-2 and TRBJ2-7, with 8 bases that match TRBD1. The trim removed 5 bases at V and 3 bases at J, leaving 6 bases unmatched. CDR1 and CDR2 from the germline V gene are WSHSY and SAAADI. The CDR3 runs 14 residues. The CDR3 nucleotides are TGCGCCAGCAGTTCGGACAGGGACAGCTACGAGCAGTACTTC. Encoded protein: CASSSDRDSYEQYF.

Ten or more counts support this clonotype. V usage is TRBV5-4 and J usage is TRBJ2-7; 10 nucleotides align to TRBD1. This CDR3 comprises 13 residues. Trimming removed 4 bases from V and 5 bases from J; junction bases left unmatched: 3. Germline CDR1 reads SGHNT; CDR2 reads YYREEE (reference sequence). The CDR3 DNA reads TGTGCCAGCAGCGAGGGACAGGGGAACGAGCAGTACGTC. It specifies CASSEGQGNEQYV.

This clonotype was observed at least ten times. The chain recombines TRBV7-2 with TRBJ1-2, with 8 nucleotides matching TRBD1. Germline loops: CDR1 SGHTA, CDR2 FQGNSA. V lost 3 bases and J lost 2; bases outside the gene matches: 5. This CDR3 is 15 amino acids long. In nucleotides, the CDR3 is TGTGCCAGCAGCTTTGACAGGGGAGGAAACTATGGCTACACCTTC. Its translation is CASSFDRGGNYGYTF.

There are many counts of this clonotype. The chain recombines TRBV7-8 with TRBJ1-1, with a tentative D call TRBD1 (6 bases). Trimming removed 5 bases at V and 5 bases at J, with 12 bases between. CDR1 SGHVS and CDR2 FQNEAQ come from the germline V gene. CDR3 length equals 13 residues. The CDR3 DNA sequence: TGTGCCAGCAGCGCGACAGGTTGGACTGAAGCTTTCTTT. Its protein is CASSATGWTEAFF.

At least ten counts were recorded for this clonotype. The rearrangement links TRBV6-2 or TRBV6-3 to TRBJ2-7; D unclear. This CDR3 is built from 13 residues. Per the germline V gene, CDR1 is MNHEY and CDR2 is SVGEGT. Trimming shortened V by 2 bases and J by 7 bases, and 12 bases separated the two germline ends. The CDR3 sequence is CASSYGQSREQYV. In DNA form, the CDR3 reads TGTGCCAGCAGTTACGGTCAGTCGAGAGAGCAGTACGTC.

This clonotype was recorded many times. The chain joins TRBV5-1 to TRBJ2-3; D possibly matches TRBD1 or TRBD2 (5 bases each). Germline V lookup: CDR1 SGHRS, CDR2 YFSETQ. The CDR3 is 13 amino acids. V was shortened by 0 bases and J by 6 bases, with 8 bases between the two germline ends. CDR3 region: CASSLVGEDTQYF. Here the CDR3 DNA reads TGCGCCAGCAGCTTGGTAGGGGAGGATACGCAGTATTTT. Based on the CDR3 plus reference TRBV5-1 and TRBJ2-3, the full variable domain is KAGVTQTPRYLIKTRGQQVTLSCSPISGHRSVSWYQQTPGQGLQFLFEYFSETQRNKGNFPGRFSGRQFSNSRSEMNVSTLELGDSALYLCASSLVGEDTQYFGPGTRLTVL.

There are a few counts of this clonotype. The chain has TRBV7-8 and TRBJ2-7, with TRBD2 identical over 9 bases. This CDR3 comprises 16 residues. Germline V gene data show CDR1 as SGHVS and CDR2 as FQNEAQ. The J segment lost 3 bases and the V segment lost 5 bases, leaving 11 bases of the junction unmatched. CDR3 protein: CASSPAGGGAFYEQYF. For the CDR3, the DNA is TGTGCCAGCAGCCCCGCGGGGGGGGGGGCTTTCTACGAGCAGTACTTC.

There are many counts of this clonotype. The rearrangement uses TRBV29-1 and TRBJ2-1; the match to TRBD2 covers 15 bases. Germline V CDR1 and CDR2: SQVTM, ANQGSEA. The V segment lost 3 bases and the J segment 0 bases; nucleotides outside the gene matches: 3. CDR3 length equals 17 residues. The CDR3 coding sequence is TGCAGCGTTGATGGGACTAGCGGGGGGAGCTCCTACAATGAGCAGTTCTTC. Residues: CSVDGTSGGSSYNEQFF.

There are many counts of this clonotype. The V call is TRBV7-6, the J call TRBJ2-5; no firm D call. Germline V gene data show CDR1 as SGHVS and CDR2 as FNYEAQ. Trimming took off 0 bases at V and 4 bases at J, with 6 bases between the two ends. The CDR3 sequence is 13 residues long. The CDR3 region has the DNA TGTGCCAGCAGCTTAGCGCAGTCAGAGACCCAGTACTTC. It is translated as CASSLAQSETQYF.

This clonotype was counted many times. The CDR3 ends on some other residue instead of the conserved phenylalanine or tryptophan, so this is likely a read error. No DNA is shown, since the ends of the CDR3 on it are uncertain; the CDR3 is the one TCRdb lists. This chain uses TRBV29-1 with TRBJ2-3; the listed D gene, TRBD2, was not tested against the DNA. Both ends counted, the CDR3 spans 11 residues. The germline V gene has CDR1 SQVTM and CDR2 ANQGSEA. CDR3 loop: CSVDGLAGGLS.

This clonotype appeared many times. The chain carries TRBV10-3 and TRBJ2-5; D is unclear. This CDR3 contains 15 residues. Germline-derived CDR1 and CDR2 are ENHRY and SYGVKD. V was shortened by 0 bases and J by 0 bases, with 8 bases between the two germline ends. CDR3 sequence reads: CAISESHSYQETQYF. Written as DNA, the CDR3 is TGTGCCATCAGTGAGTCGCATTCGTACCAAGAGACCCAGTACTTC.

This clonotype was counted at least ten times. The chain recombines TRBV6-1 with TRBJ1-2; D remains ambiguous. The CDR3 has 14 amino acids. Trimming left V 6 bases short and J 4 bases short, with 15 bases between. CDR1 is MNHNS and CDR2 is SASEGT in the germline V gene. The CDR3 region is CASRPVPASYGYTF. CDR3 sequence (DNA): TGTGCCAGCAGGCCCGTCCCAGCTTCCTATGGCTACACCTTC.

Ten or more counts support this clonotype. The rearrangement joins TRBV7-9 to TRBJ2-6, with 9 nucleotides matching TRBD2. V lost 1 base to trimming and J lost 2 bases; unmatched junction nucleotides: 3. This CDR3 contains 17 residues. The germline gives CDR1 SEHNR, CDR2 FQNEAQ (reference sequence). This chain's CDR3 is CASSLEGLAPGANVLTF. DNA for the CDR3: TGTGCCAGCAGCTTAGAGGGACTAGCCCCTGGGGCCAACGTCCTGACTTTC. Variable domain in full (rest from reference TRBV7-9 and TRBJ2-6): DTGVSQNPRHKITKRGQNVTFRCDPISEHNRLYWYRQTLGQGPEFLTYFQNEAQLEKSRLLSDRFSAERPKGSFSTLEIQRTEQGDSAMYLCASSLEGLAPGANVLTFGAGSRLTVL.

This clonotype was found many times. The chain employs TRBV6-5 and TRBJ2-2, with D possibly TRBD1 on 5 matching bases. The germline V and J ends were trimmed by 0 bases and 6 bases, with 11 bases remaining between them. This CDR3 region has 15 residues. CDR1 and CDR2 (germline): MNHEY, SVGAGI. The CDR3 region has the DNA TGTGCCAGCAGTTACTCGCAGGGTTCAGCCGGGGAGCTGTTTTTT. Translated: CASSYSQGSAGELFF.

This clonotype occurred many times. The chain uses TRBV20-1 and TRBJ2-7; D uncertain. With 5 bases removed from V and 2 bases from J, the gap between germline ends came to 13 bases. The germline CDR1 and CDR2 sequences are DFQATT and SNEGSKA (reference sequence). This CDR3 spans 13 amino acids. CDR3 sequence (DNA): TGCAGTGCTGGTTATGCTTTAGCCTACGAGCAGTACTTC. This gives the protein CSAGYALAYEQYF.

The table lists this clonotype with many counts. This rearrangement joins TRBV7-2 to TRBJ2-2; 10 nucleotides align to TRBD2. V lost 3 bases, J lost 4 bases, and 2 bases stayed unmatched. Germline V lookup: CDR1 SGHTA, CDR2 FQGNSA. This CDR3 spans 15 amino acids. CDR3 nucleotides: TGTGCCAGCAGCTTCACTAGCGGGGTCACCGGGGAGCTGTTTTTT. It yields the protein CASSFTSGVTGELFF.

This clonotype was observed many times. The genes are TRBV3-1 and TRBJ2-1; tentatively, D is TRBD2 (6 bases). The germline gives CDR1 LGHDT, CDR2 YNNKEL (reference sequence). This CDR3 region has 15 residues. Trimming shortened V by 1 base and J by 8 bases, and 15 bases separated the two germline ends. CDR3 nucleotide sequence: TGTGCCAGCAGCCAAGGCGTGGTGCGGGGTGATGAGCAGTTCTTC. This codes for CASSQGVVRGDEQFF.

J is TRBJ2-5 and V is TRBV6-2 or TRBV6-3, with D perhaps assigned TRBD1 or TRBD2 (5 bases each). Germline V gene sequence: CDR1 MNHEY, CDR2 SVGEGT. The CDR3 consists of 14 residues. Trimming took off 0 bases at V and 5 bases at J, with 10 bases between the two ends. The CDR3 coding sequence is TGTGCCAGCAGTTACTCGGGGGTTGAGGAGACCCAGTACTTC. Its translation is CASSYSGVEETQYF.

This clonotype occurred many times. The chain recombines TRBV20-1 with TRBJ2-2; 9 nucleotides match TRBD1. In germline, CDR1 is DFQATT, CDR2 SNEGSKA (reference sequence). V lost 6 bases to trimming and J lost 1 base; unmatched junction nucleotides: 3. The CDR3 consists of 14 residues. This chain's CDR3 is CSAPDRGNTGELFF. The CDR3 nucleotides are TGCAGTGCCCCGGACAGGGGGAACACCGGGGAGCTGTTTTTT.

The V gene is TRBV2, the J gene TRBJ2-1, with D maybe TRBD1 (6 bases). With 6 bases removed from V and 1 base from J, the gap between germline ends came to 13 bases. Per germline, CDR1 SNHLY and CDR2 FYNNEI. The CDR3 is made up of 15 amino acids. The CDR3: CASRRDTLSYNEQFF. The DNA of the CDR3 is TGTGCCAGCAGGAGGGACACCCTTTCCTACAATGAGCAGTTCTTC.

Ten or more counts support this clonotype. This sequence joins TRBV29-1 and TRBJ2-5; D assignment may be TRBD1 or TRBD2 (5 bases each). The CDR3 runs 12 residues. The V end lost 7 bases, the J end lost 4 bases, and 13 bases lay between the germline ends. Germline V CDR1 and CDR2: SQVTM, ANQGSEA. The CDR3 region is CSGRDGRETQYF. DNA for the CDR3: TGCAGCGGCCGGGACGGCAGAGAGACCCAGTACTTC.

There are many counts of this clonotype. This rearrangement joins TRBV21-1 to TRBJ1-6. TRBV21-1 is described as a pseudogene. The CDR3 contains 19 residues. The CDR3, as DNA: TGTGCCAGCAGCAAAGCCGGAGGGTGCCAAAGCTCCTATAATTCACCCCTCCACTTT. The encoded protein is CASSKAGGCQSSYNSPLHF.